Sequencing of this T cell receptor beta chain was carried out in a study of blood T cell repertoires in COVID-19. Study context: The samples span acute and convalescent COVID-19 from the United States, Italy and Spain. PBMCs, B-cell-depleted T cells, or T cells provided the cDNA or gDNA that made up the material.

Germline CDR1 reads SGHVS; CDR2 reads FNYEAQ. V gave up 1 base and J gave up 2 bases, with 11 bases separating them. This CDR3 is built from 15 residues. TCRdb's copy holds only in-frame clones and misses some; the assay was immunoSEQ multiplex PCR. The sample includes under 40,000 clones, around 90% of them seen just once. The sequence derives from a human donor in a cohort sampled during active COVID-19. The sample consisted of peripheral blood. The chain has TRBV7-6 and TRBJ2-5; TRBD1 is a possible D gene (6 bases). This chain's CDR3 is CASSLVWTAQETQYF. The CDR3, as DNA: TGTGCCAGCAGCTTAGTTTGGACAGCACAAGAGACCCAGTACTTC.